The T cell receptor beta chain described here comes from a study of blood T cell repertoires in COVID-19. Study at large: Samples of COVID-19 (acute and convalescent) were obtained from the United States, Italy and Spain. T cells, B-cell-depleted T cells, or PBMCs provided the cDNA or gDNA that served as material.

The protocol was immunoSEQ multiplex PCR, while the TCRdb copy is restricted to in-frame clones and leaves out a portion. Of 300,000 to 450,000 clones listed, about 89% are singletons. Germline CDR1 reads PRHDT; CDR2 reads FYEKMQ (reference sequence). Trimming at V came to 3 bases and at J to 6 bases, leaving 7 bases not matched to a gene. The length of the CDR3 is 15 residues. Sequenced: PBMCs or T cells enriched from blood (not recorded which). The V and J genes are TRBV13 and TRBJ1-1, with 10 bases identical to TRBD1. The clonotype was recovered from a man aged 25-45 years who had recovered from COVID-19. CDR3 nucleotides: TGTGCCAGCAGCTTGAACGGACAGGGGGAGCCTGAAGCTTTCTTT. It is translated as CASSLNGQGEPEAFF. The whole variable domain, remainder taken from reference TRBV13 and TRBJ1-1, is AAGVIQSPRHLIKEKRETATLKCYPIPRHDTVYWYQQGPGQDPQFLISFYEKMQSDKGSIPDRFSAQQFSDYHSELNMSSLELGDSALYFCASSLNGQGEPEAFFGQGTRLTVV.